The 7 T cell receptor beta chains in this list originate from one sample, sequenced in a study of OX40 agonist ivuxolimab in advanced cancers. TCRdb keeps only in-frame clones here, not all; method: immunoSEQ multiplex PCR. There are around 90,000 clones in the sample; roughly 90% occur only once, and approximately 2.5% lies in the top ten. Sequencing was performed on CD4+ or CD8+ T cells sorted from blood, taken in a trial of the OX40 agonist ivuxolimab. The receptors come from an adult with an advanced solid tumor such as melanoma, head and neck, liver or kidney cancer.

This chain uses TRBV7-3 with TRBJ1-1; D is perhaps TRBD1 (5 bases). V dropped 5 bases and J dropped 1 base, with 14 bases sitting between them. The CDR3 runs to 15 residues. Germline V gene sequence: CDR1 SGHTA, CDR2 FQGTGA. The CDR3 sequence is CASSTRGGSNTEAFF. The CDR3 DNA reads as TGTGCCAGCAGCACCCGGGGGGGTTCGAACACTGAAGCTTTCTTT.

The J gene is TRBJ2-3, the V gene TRBV12-5, with no clear D. Trimming stripped 6 bases from V and 8 bases from J, with 12 bases between. The germline V gene encodes CDR1 LGHNT and CDR2 FRNRAP. The CDR3 sequence is 12 residues long. The CDR3 reads CASGLDVGTQYF. Here the CDR3 DNA reads TGTGCTAGTGGCCTCGACGTGGGTACGCAGTATTTT.

The sample holds one count of this clone. This chain connects TRBV7-9 to TRBJ2-5; 7 bases match TRBD2. V gave up 5 bases and J gave up 4 bases; unmatched junction bases: 10. CDR1 and CDR2 from the germline V gene are SEHNR and FQNEAQ (reference sequence). The CDR3 sequence is 15 residues long. The DNA of the CDR3 is TGTGCCAGCAGCCCCTTGACTAGCTTCACAGAGACCCAGTACTTC. Encoded protein: CASSPLTSFTETQYF. The full variable domain, completed using reference TRBV7-9 and TRBJ2-5, is DTGVSQNPRHKITKRGQNVTFRCDPISEHNRLYWYRQTLGQGPEFLTYFQNEAQLEKSRLLSDRFSAERPKGSFSTLEIQRTEQGDSAMYLCASSPLTSFTETQYFGPGTRLLVL.

This chain uses TRBV2 with TRBJ2-1, with D possibly TRBD2 on 6 matching bases. This CDR3 region has 15 residues. Germline V CDR1 and CDR2: SNHLY, FYNNEI. Trimming took 8 bases from V and 6 from J, leaving 20 bases between them. CDR3 in DNA: TGTGCCAGCTCTAAGGAGGGGTCCCCTCCCAATGAGCAGTTCTTC. It translates to CASSKEGSPPNEQFF. The full variable domain, completed using reference TRBV2 and TRBJ2-1, is EPEVTQTPSHQVTQMGQEVILRCVPISNHLYFYWYRQILGQKVEFLVSFYNNEISEKSEIFDDQFSVERPDGSNFTLKIRSTKLEDSAMYFCASSKEGSPPNEQFFGPGTRLTVL.

The chain is built from TRBV7-2 and TRBJ2-3; D ambiguous. The CDR3 contains 14 residues. Per the germline V gene, CDR1 is SGHTA and CDR2 is FQGNSA. The V and J ends lost 5 bases and 1 base respectively, with 10 bases between them. Written as DNA, the CDR3 is TGTGCCAGCAGCCCCCGCGCGGGCACAGATACGCAGTATTTT. Translated, it gives CASSPRAGTDTQYF.

The gene calls are TRBV30 and TRBJ2-3; possibly TRBD1 or TRBD2 for D (5 bases each). This CDR3 spans 12 amino acids. Germline V gene lookup returns CDR1 GTSNPN and CDR2 SVGIG (reference sequence). Trimming pared 7 bases from V and 7 bases from J, leaving 15 bases between. The CDR3 loop is CASGPGMNTQYF. The CDR3 bases are TGTGCCTCGGGACCGGGTATGAATACGCAGTATTTT.

This chain uses TRBV5-8 with TRBJ2-4, with D tentatively TRBD2 (6 bases). The CDR3 totals 13 residues. Germline V gene sequence: CDR1 SGHTS, CDR2 YDEGEE. V was trimmed by 4 bases and J by 6 bases, leaving 11 bases between them. CDR3 loop: CASSLGGVNIQYF. The CDR3 coding sequence is TGTGCCAGCAGCCTAGGAGGGGTAAACATTCAGTACTTC.